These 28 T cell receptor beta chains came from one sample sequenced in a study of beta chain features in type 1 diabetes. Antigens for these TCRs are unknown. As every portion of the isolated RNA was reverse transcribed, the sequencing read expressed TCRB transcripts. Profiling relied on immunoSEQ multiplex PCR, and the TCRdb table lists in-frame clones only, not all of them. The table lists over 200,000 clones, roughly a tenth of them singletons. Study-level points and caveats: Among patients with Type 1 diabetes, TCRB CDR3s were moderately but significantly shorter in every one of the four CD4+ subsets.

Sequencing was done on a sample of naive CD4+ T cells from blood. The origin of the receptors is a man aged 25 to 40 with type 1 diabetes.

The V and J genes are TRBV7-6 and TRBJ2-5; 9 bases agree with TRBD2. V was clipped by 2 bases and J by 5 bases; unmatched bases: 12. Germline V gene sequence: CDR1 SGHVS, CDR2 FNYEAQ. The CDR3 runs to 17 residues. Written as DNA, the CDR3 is TGTGCCAGCAGCTTACCCCGTTGGCGGGGGGGCTTGGAGACCCAGTACTTC. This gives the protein CASSLPRWRGGLETQYF.

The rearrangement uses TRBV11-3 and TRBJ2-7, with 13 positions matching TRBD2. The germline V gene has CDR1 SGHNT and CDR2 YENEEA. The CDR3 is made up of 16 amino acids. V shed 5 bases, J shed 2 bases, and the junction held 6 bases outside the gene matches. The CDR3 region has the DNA TGTGCCAGCAGCCCTCGACTAGCGGGGGGCCCCTACGAGCAGTACTTC. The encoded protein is CASSPRLAGGPYEQYF.

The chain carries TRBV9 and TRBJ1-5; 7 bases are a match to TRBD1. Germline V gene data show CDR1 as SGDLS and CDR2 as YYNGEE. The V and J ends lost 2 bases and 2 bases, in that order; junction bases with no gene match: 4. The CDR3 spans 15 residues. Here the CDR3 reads CASSVSGQGNQPQHF. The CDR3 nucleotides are TGTGCCAGCAGCGTTTCTGGACAGGGCAATCAGCCCCAGCATTTT.

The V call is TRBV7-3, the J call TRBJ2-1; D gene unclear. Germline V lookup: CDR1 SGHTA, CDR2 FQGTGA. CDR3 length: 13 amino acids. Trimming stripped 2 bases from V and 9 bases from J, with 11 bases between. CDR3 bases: TGTGCCAGCAGCTTAGGGCCAATGCGTGAGCAGTTCTTC. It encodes CASSLGPMREQFF.

The CDR3 loop reads CASSRLAAHNEQFF. In DNA, the CDR3 is TGTGCCAGCAGCCGACTAGCGGCGCACAATGAGCAGTTCTTC. The chain carries TRBV28 and TRBJ2-1; TRBD2 agrees at 9 bases. The CDR3 extends over 14 amino acids. V dropped 6 bases and J dropped 5; count of bases not matched to a gene: 5. CDR1 is MDHEN, CDR2 SYDVKM, per germline.

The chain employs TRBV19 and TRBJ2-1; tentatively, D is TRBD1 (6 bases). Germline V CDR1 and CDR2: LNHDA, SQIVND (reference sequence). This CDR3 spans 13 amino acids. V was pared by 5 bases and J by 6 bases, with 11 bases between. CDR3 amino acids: CASSVGRGNEQFF. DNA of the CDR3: TGTGCCAGTAGTGTCGGCAGGGGCAATGAGCAGTTCTTC.

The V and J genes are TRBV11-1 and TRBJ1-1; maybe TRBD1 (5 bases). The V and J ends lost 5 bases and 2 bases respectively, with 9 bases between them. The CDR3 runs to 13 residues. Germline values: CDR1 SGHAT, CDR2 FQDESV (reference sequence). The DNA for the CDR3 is TGTGCCAGCAGCAGGGGTGTAAACACTGAAGCTTTCTTT. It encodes CASSRGVNTEAFF.

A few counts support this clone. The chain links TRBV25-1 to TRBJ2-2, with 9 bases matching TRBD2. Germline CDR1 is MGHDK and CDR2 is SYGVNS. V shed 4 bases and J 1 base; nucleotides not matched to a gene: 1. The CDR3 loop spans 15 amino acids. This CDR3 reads CASSVLAGNTGELFF. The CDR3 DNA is TGTGCCAGCAGTGTACTAGCGGGGAACACCGGGGAGCTGTTTTTT.

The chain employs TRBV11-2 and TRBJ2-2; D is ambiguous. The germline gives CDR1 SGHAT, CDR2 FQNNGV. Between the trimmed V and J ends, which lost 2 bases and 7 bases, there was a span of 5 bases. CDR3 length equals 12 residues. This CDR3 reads CASSLRVGELFF. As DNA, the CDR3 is TGTGCCAGCAGCTTAAGAGTCGGGGAGCTGTTTTTT. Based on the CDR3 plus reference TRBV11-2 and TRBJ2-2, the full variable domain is EAGVAQSPRYKIIEKRQSVAFWCNPISGHATLYWYQQILGQGPKLLIQFQNNGVVDDSQLPKDRFSAERLKGVDSTLKIQPAKLEDSAVYLCASSLRVGELFFGEGSRLTVL.

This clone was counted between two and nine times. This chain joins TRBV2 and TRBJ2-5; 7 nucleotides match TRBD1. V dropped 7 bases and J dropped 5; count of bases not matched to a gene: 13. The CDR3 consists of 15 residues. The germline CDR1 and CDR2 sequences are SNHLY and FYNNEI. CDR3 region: CASKNEGTVLETQYF. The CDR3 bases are TGTGCCAGCAAGAATGAGGGGACAGTCCTGGAGACCCAGTACTTC.

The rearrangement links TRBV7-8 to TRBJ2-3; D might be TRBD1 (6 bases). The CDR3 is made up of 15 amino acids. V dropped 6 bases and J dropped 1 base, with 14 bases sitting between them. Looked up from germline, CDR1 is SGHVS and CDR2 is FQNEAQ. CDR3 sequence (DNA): TGTGCCAGCAGACCTGTATGGGGGCGCACAGATACGCAGTATTTT. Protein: CASRPVWGRTDTQYF.

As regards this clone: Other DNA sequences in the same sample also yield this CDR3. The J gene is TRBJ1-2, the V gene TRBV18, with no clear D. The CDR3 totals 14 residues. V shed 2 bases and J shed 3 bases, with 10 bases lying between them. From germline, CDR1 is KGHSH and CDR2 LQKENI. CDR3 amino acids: CASSPGREDYGYTF. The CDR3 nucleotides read TGTGCCAGCTCACCAGGTCGAGAGGACTATGGCTACACCTTC.

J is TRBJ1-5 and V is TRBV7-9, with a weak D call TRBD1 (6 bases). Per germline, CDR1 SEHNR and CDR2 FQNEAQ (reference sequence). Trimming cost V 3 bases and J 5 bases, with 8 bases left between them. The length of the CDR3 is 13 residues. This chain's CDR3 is CASSFGGDQPQHF. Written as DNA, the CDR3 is TGTGCCAGCAGCTTTGGGGGCGATCAGCCCCAGCATTTT. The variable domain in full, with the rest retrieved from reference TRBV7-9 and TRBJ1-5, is DTGVSQNPRHKITKRGQNVTFRCDPISEHNRLYWYRQTLGQGPEFLTYFQNEAQLEKSRLLSDRFSAERPKGSFSTLEIQRTEQGDSAMYLCASSFGGDQPQHFGDGTRLSIL.

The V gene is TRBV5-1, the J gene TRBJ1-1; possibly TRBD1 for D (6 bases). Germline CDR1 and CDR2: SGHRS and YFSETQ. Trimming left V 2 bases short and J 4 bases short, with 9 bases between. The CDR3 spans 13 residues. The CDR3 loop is CASSFKGGTEAFF. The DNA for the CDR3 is TGCGCCAGCAGCTTCAAAGGGGGCACTGAAGCTTTCTTT.

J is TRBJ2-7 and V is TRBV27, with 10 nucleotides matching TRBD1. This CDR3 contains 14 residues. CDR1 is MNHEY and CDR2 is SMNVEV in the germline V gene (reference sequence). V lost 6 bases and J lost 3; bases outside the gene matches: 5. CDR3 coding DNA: TGTGCCAGCAGAACTCGGACAGGGGGCTACGAGCAGTACTTC. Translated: CASRTRTGGYEQYF.

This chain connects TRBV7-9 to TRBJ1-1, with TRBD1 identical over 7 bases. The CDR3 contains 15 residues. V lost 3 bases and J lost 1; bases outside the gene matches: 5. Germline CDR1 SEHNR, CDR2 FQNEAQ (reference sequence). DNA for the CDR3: TGTGCCAGCAGCTTCCGGGACAGACCGAACACTGAAGCTTTCTTT. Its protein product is CASSFRDRPNTEAFF.

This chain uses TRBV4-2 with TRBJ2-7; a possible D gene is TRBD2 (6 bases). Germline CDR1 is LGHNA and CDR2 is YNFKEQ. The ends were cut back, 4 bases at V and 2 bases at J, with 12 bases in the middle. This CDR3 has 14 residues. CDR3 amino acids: CASSLRGNPYEQYF. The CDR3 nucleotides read TGTGCCAGCAGCCTGCGGGGAAATCCCTACGAGCAGTACTTC.

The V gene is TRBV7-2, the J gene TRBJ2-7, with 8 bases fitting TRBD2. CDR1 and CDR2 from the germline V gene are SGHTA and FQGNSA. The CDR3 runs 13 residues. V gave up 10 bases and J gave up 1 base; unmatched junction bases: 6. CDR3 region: CATNRGGSYEQYF. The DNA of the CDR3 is TGTGCCACCAATCGGGGGGGATCCTACGAGCAGTACTTC.

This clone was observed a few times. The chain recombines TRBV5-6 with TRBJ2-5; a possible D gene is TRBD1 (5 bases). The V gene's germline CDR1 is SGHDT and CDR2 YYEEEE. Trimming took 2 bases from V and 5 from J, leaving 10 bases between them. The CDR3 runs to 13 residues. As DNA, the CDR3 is TGTGCCAGCAGCTTTTCAGGGCCGGAGACCCAGTACTTC. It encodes CASSFSGPETQYF.

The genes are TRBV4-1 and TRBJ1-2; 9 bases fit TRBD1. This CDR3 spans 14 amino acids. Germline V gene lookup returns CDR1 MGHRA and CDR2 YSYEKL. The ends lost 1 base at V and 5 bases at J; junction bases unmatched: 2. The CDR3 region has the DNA TGCGCCAGCAGCCAAGGGACAGGGGTTTATGGCTACACCTTC. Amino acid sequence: CASSQGTGVYGYTF.

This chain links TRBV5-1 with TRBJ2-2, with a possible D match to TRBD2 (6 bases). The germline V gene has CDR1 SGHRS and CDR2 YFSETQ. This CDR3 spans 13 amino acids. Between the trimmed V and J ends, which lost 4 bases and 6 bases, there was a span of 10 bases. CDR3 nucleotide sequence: TGCGCCAGCAGCATTGGAGGGCCCGGGGAGCTGTTTTTT. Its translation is CASSIGGPGELFF.

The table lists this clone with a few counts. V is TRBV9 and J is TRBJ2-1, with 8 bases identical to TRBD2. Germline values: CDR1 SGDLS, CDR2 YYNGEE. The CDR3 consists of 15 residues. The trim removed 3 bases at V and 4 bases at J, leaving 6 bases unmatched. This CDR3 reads CASSGRLAPYNEQFF. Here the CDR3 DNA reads TGTGCCAGCAGCGGAAGACTAGCGCCATACAATGAGCAGTTCTTC. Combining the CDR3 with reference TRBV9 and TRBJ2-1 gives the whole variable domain DSGVTQTPKHLITATGQRVTLRCSPRSGDLSVYWYQQSLDQGLQFLIQYYNGEERAKGNILERFSAQQFPDLHSELNLSSLELGDSALYFCASSGRLAPYNEQFFGPGTRLTVL.

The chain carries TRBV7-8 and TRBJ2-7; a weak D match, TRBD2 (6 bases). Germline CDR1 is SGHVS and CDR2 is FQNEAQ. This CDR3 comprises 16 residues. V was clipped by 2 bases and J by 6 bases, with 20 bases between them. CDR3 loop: CASSLMGGGTGGEQYF. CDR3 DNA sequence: TGTGCCAGCAGCTTAATGGGCGGAGGGACCGGGGGCGAGCAGTACTTC.

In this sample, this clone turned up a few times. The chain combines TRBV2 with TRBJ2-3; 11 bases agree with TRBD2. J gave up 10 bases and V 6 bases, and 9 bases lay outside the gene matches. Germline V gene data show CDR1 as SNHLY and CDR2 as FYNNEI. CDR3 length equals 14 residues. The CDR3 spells CASRLAGATIPQYF. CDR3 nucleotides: TGTGCCAGCAGACTAGCGGGGGCGACGATCCCGCAGTATTTT.

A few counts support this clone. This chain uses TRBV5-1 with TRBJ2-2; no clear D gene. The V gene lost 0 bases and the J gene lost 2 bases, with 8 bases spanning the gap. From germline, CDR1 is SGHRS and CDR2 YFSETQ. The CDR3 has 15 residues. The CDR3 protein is CASSLAQANTGELFF. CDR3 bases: TGCGCCAGCAGCTTGGCTCAGGCAAACACCGGGGAGCTGTTTTTT.

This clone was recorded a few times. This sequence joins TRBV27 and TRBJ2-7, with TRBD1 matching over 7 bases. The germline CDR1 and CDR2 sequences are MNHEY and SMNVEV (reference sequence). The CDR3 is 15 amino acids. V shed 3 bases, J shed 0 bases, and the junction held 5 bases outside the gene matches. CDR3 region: CASSLRTGPSYEQYF. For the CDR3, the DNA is TGTGCCAGCAGTTTGAGGACAGGTCCCTCCTACGAGCAGTACTTC.

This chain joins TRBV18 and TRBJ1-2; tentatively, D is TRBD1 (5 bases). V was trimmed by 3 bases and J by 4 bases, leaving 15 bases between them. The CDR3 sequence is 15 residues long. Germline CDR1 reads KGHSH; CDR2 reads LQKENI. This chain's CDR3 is CASSPRDFPSYGYTF. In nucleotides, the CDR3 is TGTGCCAGCTCACCTCGGGACTTTCCTAGCTATGGCTACACCTTC.

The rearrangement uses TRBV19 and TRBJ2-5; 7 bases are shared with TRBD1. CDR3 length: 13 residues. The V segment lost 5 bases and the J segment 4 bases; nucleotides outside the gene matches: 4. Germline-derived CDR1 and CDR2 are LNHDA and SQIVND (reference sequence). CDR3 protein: CASSEGQAETQYF. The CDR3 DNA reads TGTGCCAGTAGTGAAGGACAGGCAGAGACCCAGTACTTC.